This T cell receptor (beta chain) was recovered during a study of CD8 T cells in ankylosing spondylitis (dated by TCRdb to 2015 to 2018). With respect to the entire study: T cell receptor beta repertoires were profiled in healthy donors and ankylosing spondylitis patients so that disease-linked TCR variants could be found. In total, the full study cohort was made up of 95 to 110 healthy donors and 25 or so ankylosing spondylitis patients. Samples of peripheral blood were taken, and for ankylosing spondylitis patients, synovial fluid was collected as well.

Overall results and qualifications from the work: A CD8+ phenotype was shown by the disease-linked clones, which were found at relatively low frequencies in peripheral blood. According to the report, matched synovial fluid samples from ankylosing spondylitis patients were significantly enriched for the disease-linked clones. Some motif variants had previously been reported in the synovial fluid and blood of reactive arthritis patients, which suggests shared mechanisms of disease initiation. Blood from ankylosing spondylitis patients appeared to be characterized by a TCR beta motif made up of 8 or 9 highly homologous amino acid variants.

This clonotype was counted at least ten times. No cognate antigen has been identified for it. Compared with germline, one end of the junction differs, possibly owing to a read error. The sequencing machine was an Illumina HiSeq 2500. Quantitative 5'-RACE with molecular barcodes was the method used to prepare the TCR beta libraries. As for the authors' bioinformatics: To identify disease-linked TCR variants, a new computational method was used, one built on a probabilistic model of VDJ rearrangement. Using fastp trimming at Q25 and MiXCR clonotype assembly, TCRdb reanalyzed the public sequencing data and kept in-frame beta chains. Rows with a matching CDR3 protein are joined into one entry that keeps the most common DNA and genes. Clone size and V and J calls follow TCRdb, not the original study. For this sample the table gives roughly 38,000 distinct CDR3 sequences, of which around 10% were detected only once. The leading ten clones occupy more than 15% of the sample.

This TCR was recovered from a male donor with ankylosing spondylitis or in good health (not recorded which). The sequenced sample was blood, either unsorted or a sorted T cell fraction (not recorded which).

The CDR3 is CASSPGIDNTGELFF. The sequence in DNA is TGTGCTAGCAGCCCGGGGATCGATAACACCGGGGAGCTGTTTTTT. In this chain, TRBV7-7 is recombined with TRBJ2-2; TRBD2 could be the D gene, as 5 bases match. Counted from cysteine to phenylalanine, this CDR3 has 15 amino acids. Only the CDR3 part of the read is kept: 45 bases, read in frame from the first base. The germline V gene (reference sequence) gives CDR1 as SSHAT and CDR2 as FNYEAQ.